This T cell receptor (beta chain) emerged from a study of blood T cells in healthy people across ages. Study-level background: Capture via template switching afforded approximately one barcoded beta molecule per two T cells.

Germline V gene lookup returns CDR1 MNHEY and CDR2 SVGAGI. The CDR3 is made up of 14 amino acids. Trimming left V 2 bases short and J 2 bases short, with 9 bases between. There are a few counts of this clonotype. Antigen: not known. Study observations and caveats: Without sorted subsets, naive and antigen-experienced compartments could not be conclusively compared. Long-lived donors carried more naive CD4+ cells and greater diversity than aged donors.

A J-beta primer mix and a sample-barcoded 5' primer were used in a second PCR of roughly 6 to 11 cycles. TCRdb independently ran MiXCR on the 5' RACE reads; one entry per CDR3 protein. The sample includes over a million distinct CDR3 sequences, more than 40% seen only once; the top ten take over 15%. This clonotype originated in an older woman in good health. The chain is built from TRBV6-5 and TRBJ2-5, with D unresolved. Sequenced sample: blood. In nucleotides, the CDR3 is TGTGCCAGCAGTTACAGCTGGGCGCAAGAGACCCAGTACTTC. Translated: CASSYSWAQETQYF.